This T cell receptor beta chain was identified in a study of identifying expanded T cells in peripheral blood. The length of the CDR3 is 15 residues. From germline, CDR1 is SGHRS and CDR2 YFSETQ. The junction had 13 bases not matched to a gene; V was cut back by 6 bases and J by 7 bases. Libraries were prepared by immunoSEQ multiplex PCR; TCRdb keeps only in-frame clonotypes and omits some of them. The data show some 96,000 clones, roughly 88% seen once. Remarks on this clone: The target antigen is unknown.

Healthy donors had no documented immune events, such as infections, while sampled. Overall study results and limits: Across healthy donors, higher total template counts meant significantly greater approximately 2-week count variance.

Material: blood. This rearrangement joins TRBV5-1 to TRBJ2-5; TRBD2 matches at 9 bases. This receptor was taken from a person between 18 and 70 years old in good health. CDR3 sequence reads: CASNIAGVPDGTQYF. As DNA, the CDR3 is TGCGCCAGCAACATAGCGGGGGTGCCCGACGGGACCCAGTACTTC.